This passage covers 28 T cell receptor beta chains from one sample sequenced in a study of control samples from healthy donors and cancer patients. The assay was immunoSEQ multiplex PCR, and TCRdb's table has in-frame clones only and misses some. Altogether about 140,000 clones are present, approximately 86% being singletons, with the ten largest covering roughly 8.7%. Input material: blood. The source of these receptors is a woman aged 25 to 39 in good health.

The chain carries TRBV13 and TRBJ2-1, with D unclear. The germline V gene encodes CDR1 PRHDT and CDR2 FYEKMQ (reference sequence). The CDR3 runs to 11 residues. Trimming left V 8 bases short and J 10 bases short, with 12 bases between. CDR3 protein: CASGPPSEQFF. CDR3 in DNA: TGTGCCAGCGGCCCACCCTCGGAGCAGTTCTTC.

This chain links TRBV6-5 with TRBJ1-6, with 10 bases aligning to TRBD1. The CDR3 sequence is 16 residues long. Looked up from germline, CDR1 is MNHEY and CDR2 is SVGAGI. Trimming at V came to 0 bases and at J to 8 bases, leaving 4 bases not matched to a gene. CDR3 sequence: CASSYSTGGADSPLHF. The CDR3 DNA is TGTGCCAGCAGTTACTCGACAGGGGGCGCAGATTCACCCCTCCACTTT.

In the case of this clone: This same CDR3 is encoded by further DNA sequences in the sample. The chain is built from TRBV11-2 and TRBJ1-5; no definite D call. V was clipped by 3 bases and J by 4 bases, with 7 bases between them. Looked up from germline, CDR1 is SGHAT and CDR2 is FQNNGV. CDR3 size: 13 residues. The CDR3 bases are TGTGCCAGCAGCTTGGCGGGTAATCAGCCCCAGCATTTT. It yields the protein CASSLAGNQPQHF.

The chain links TRBV19 to TRBJ2-5; maybe TRBD2 (6 bases). The V gene's germline CDR1 is LNHDA and CDR2 SQIVND (reference sequence). V lost 5 bases to trimming and J lost 5 bases, with 18 bases between them. The CDR3 is 15 residues long. The CDR3 here is CASSPLRGLSETQYF. The CDR3 DNA is TGTGCCAGTAGTCCCCTGCGGGGATTATCGGAGACCCAGTACTTC.

Note on this clone: The junction departs from the called germline gene at one end, perhaps through a read error. The chain's CDR3 is CAWSTGGRAIF. The CDR3 region has the DNA TGTGCCTGGAGTACGGGAGGCAGGGCAATCTTC. The chain is built from TRBV30 and TRBJ2-1, with TRBD2 identical over 7 bases. The CDR3 is made up of 11 amino acids. CDR1 and CDR2 from the germline V gene are GTSNPN and SVGIG (reference sequence).

Comments on this clone: The junction does not match germline at one end; this may be a read error. The chain joins TRBV3-1 (or the pseudogene TRBV3-2) to TRBJ1-1, with D possibly TRBD1 on 5 matching bases. Germline values: CDR1 LGHDT, CDR2 YNNKEL (reference sequence). CDR3 size: 13 residues. The CDR3: CVSSPTGGSEAFF. Here the CDR3 DNA reads TGTGTCAGCAGCCCCACGGGGGGGTCAGAAGCTTTCTTT.

V and J are TRBV2 and TRBJ2-4; D might be TRBD1 or TRBD2, each matching 5 bases. CDR3 size: 14 residues. Germline assignment: CDR1 SNHLY and CDR2 FYNNEI. V lost 1 base to trimming and J lost 7 bases, with 11 bases between them. CDR3 bases: TGTGCCAGCAGTGAAGGAGGGGCTGGGAACATTCAGTACTTC. Translation gives CASSEGGAGNIQYF.

V is TRBV28 and J is TRBJ2-1; 7 bases fit TRBD2. The CDR3 length is 16 residues. After removal of 5 bases from V and 6 bases from J, the junction contained 13 bases not matched to a gene. Germline CDR1 reads MDHEN; CDR2 reads SYDVKM. DNA for the CDR3: TGTGCCAGCAGTAGCTCAGAACGGGAGGTTCCCAATGAGCAGTTCTTC. It is translated as CASSSSEREVPNEQFF.

V gene TRBV5-4 combines with J gene TRBJ2-7, with 14 bases identical to TRBD2. CDR1 SGHNT and CDR2 YYREEE come from the germline V gene (reference sequence). The junction had 6 bases not matched to a gene; V was cut back by 2 bases and J by 2 bases. This CDR3 region has 17 residues. This CDR3 is CASSFSGTSGRAYEQYF. The CDR3 bases are TGTGCCAGCAGCTTTTCCGGGACTAGCGGGAGAGCCTACGAGCAGTACTTC.

Of note for this clone: Other DNA sequences in the same sample also yield this CDR3. This chain links TRBV7-2 with TRBJ2-1; D is uncertain. Germline loops: CDR1 SGHTA, CDR2 FQGNSA. The CDR3 covers 13 residues. Trimming left V 1 base short and J 5 bases short, with 6 bases between. CDR3: CASSLGRNNEQFF. In DNA form, the CDR3 reads TGTGCCAGCAGCTTAGGTCGGAACAATGAGCAGTTCTTC.

V is TRBV7-2 and J is TRBJ1-5; the D is unclear. This CDR3 comprises 13 residues. CDR1 is SGHTA and CDR2 is FQGNSA in the germline V gene. The V end was cut by 1 base, the J end by 7 bases, with 8 bases between. For the CDR3, the DNA is TGTGCCAGCAGCTTAGATTATGGACAGCCCCAGCATTTT. As protein: CASSLDYGQPQHF.

The chain carries TRBV3-1 (or the pseudogene TRBV3-2) and TRBJ2-6; possible D gene TRBD2, 6 bases. V lost 6 bases and J 0 bases, leaving 15 bases between the germline ends. The CDR3 has 17 residues. From germline, CDR1 is LGHDT and CDR2 YNNKEL (reference sequence). CDR3 amino acids: CASRKGTGASGANVLTF. The DNA of the CDR3 is TGTGCCAGCAGGAAAGGGACGGGAGCCTCTGGGGCCAACGTCCTGACTTTC.

The chain couples TRBV7-8 to TRBJ1-1; 8 bases are shared with TRBD1. Germline-derived CDR1 and CDR2 are SGHVS and FQNEAQ. Germline trimming cut 8 bases from V and 4 bases from J; bases unmatched to any gene: 9. The CDR3 consists of 14 residues. The CDR3 sequence is CASGGQGLGTEAFF. The CDR3 nucleotides are TGTGCCAGCGGCGGACAGGGCTTGGGCACTGAAGCTTTCTTT.

There are a few counts of this clone. The chain employs TRBV3-1 (or the pseudogene TRBV3-2) and TRBJ2-1; perhaps TRBD2 as D (6 bases). The CDR3 runs to 16 residues. Germline loops: CDR1 LGHDT, CDR2 YNNKEL (reference sequence). V lost 4 bases, J lost 7 bases, and 20 bases lay in between. The chain's CDR3 is CASSPLATFGGNEQFF. CDR3 DNA sequence: TGTGCCAGCAGCCCCCTAGCTACCTTCGGGGGAAATGAGCAGTTCTTC.

This clone was detected once. This chain uses TRBV28 with TRBJ2-7; D assignment may be TRBD1 or TRBD2 (5 bases each). Per the germline V gene, CDR1 is MDHEN and CDR2 is SYDVKM. The CDR3 has 14 residues. V was shortened by 9 bases and J by 3 bases, with 18 bases between the two germline ends. The CDR3 DNA follows: TGTGCCAGTAGGGAGATAGGGGACCTCTACGAGCAGTACTTC. Its translation is CASREIGDLYEQYF. Together with reference TRBV28 and TRBJ2-7, the CDR3 gives the full variable domain: DVKVTQSSRYLVKRTGEKVFLECVQDMDHENMFWYRQDPGLGLRLIYFSYDVKMKEKGDIPEGYSVSREKKERFSLILESASTNQTSMYLCASREIGDLYEQYFGPGTRLTVT.

This clone turned up a few times. V usage is TRBV27 and J usage is TRBJ2-6; tentative D call: TRBD2 (5 bases). The V end lost 2 bases, the J end lost 0 bases, and 8 bases lay between the germline ends. This CDR3 has 16 amino acids. CDR1 is MNHEY, CDR2 SMNVEV, per germline (reference sequence). CDR3 sequence reads: CASSLEGNSGANVLTF. DNA of the CDR3: TGTGCCAGCAGTTTAGAGGGAAACTCTGGGGCCAACGTCCTGACTTTC.

This clone is a singleton in its sample. CDR3 sequence reads: CASSLALASGDYGYTF. CDR3 DNA sequence: TGTGCCAGCAGCTTAGCGCTGGCGTCAGGCGACTATGGCTACACCTTC. This chain uses TRBV7-6 with TRBJ1-2; D ambiguous. The CDR3 is made up of 16 amino acids. From germline, CDR1 is SGHVS and CDR2 FNYEAQ. The germline V and J ends were trimmed by 0 bases and 3 bases, with 14 bases remaining between them. Drawing the rest from reference TRBV7-6 and TRBJ1-2, the complete variable domain is GAGVSQSPRYKVTKRGQDVALRCDPISGHVSLYWYRQALGQGPEFLTYFNYEAQQDKSGLPNDRFSAERPEGSISTLTIQRTEQRDSAMYRCASSLALASGDYGYTFGSGTRLTVV.

J is TRBJ2-7 and V is TRBV25-1; TRBD1 matches at 9 bases. There are 15 residues in the CDR3. CDR1 is MGHDK and CDR2 is SYGVNS in the germline V gene. The junction had 7 bases not matched to a gene; V was cut back by 5 bases and J by 2 bases. The CDR3 region is CASSRPGDRAYEQYF. The CDR3 DNA follows: TGTGCCAGCAGTAGACCCGGGGACAGGGCCTACGAGCAGTACTTC.

The gene calls are TRBV6-1 and TRBJ1-4, with no clear D. The CDR3 is made up of 13 amino acids. CDR1 is MNHNS, CDR2 SASEGT, per germline. Trimming stripped 2 bases from V and 8 bases from J, with 9 bases between. The chain's CDR3 is CASSEMMAEKLFF. The CDR3 DNA reads as TGTGCCAGCAGTGAAATGATGGCCGAAAAACTGTTTTTT.

This clone showed up just a few times. The CDR3 sequence: CASSSVAGQGGLEQYF. Here the CDR3 DNA reads TGTGCCAGCAGCTCCGTAGCGGGGCAAGGGGGTCTCGAGCAGTACTTC. V and J are TRBV5-4 and TRBJ2-7; 8 bases are a match to TRBD2. After removal of 3 bases from V and 6 bases from J, the junction contained 14 bases not matched to a gene. The CDR3 is 16 amino acids. Germline V gene sequence: CDR1 SGHNT, CDR2 YYREEE (reference sequence). The full variable domain, completed using reference TRBV5-4 and TRBJ2-7, is ETGVTQSPTHLIKTRGQQVTLRCSSQSGHNTVSWYQQALGQGPQFIFQYYREEENGRGNFPPRFSGLQFPNYSSELNVNALELDDSALYLCASSSVAGQGGLEQYFGPGTRLTVT.

The chain uses TRBV19 and TRBJ1-2, with D perhaps TRBD1 (5 bases). The V gene's germline CDR1 is LNHDA and CDR2 SQIVND (reference sequence). The CDR3 runs to 13 residues. The ends were cut back, 6 bases at V and 0 bases at J, with 8 bases in the middle. The chain's CDR3 is CASRTGPNYGYTF. The CDR3 bases are TGTGCCAGTAGGACGGGACCTAACTATGGCTACACCTTC.

The J gene is TRBJ2-7, the V gene TRBV27, with 7 positions matching TRBD1. Judging by the DNA end, TRBJ2-1 fits better; the J call may be wrong. Looked up from germline, CDR1 is MNHEY and CDR2 is SMNVEV (reference sequence). CDR3 length equals 14 residues. CDR3 residues: CASSSPGQTYEQFF. In nucleotides, the CDR3 is TGTGCCAGCAGTTCACCGGGACAGACGTACGAGCAGTTCTTC.

This clone turned up a few times. This sequence joins TRBV5-1 and TRBJ2-1, with D possibly TRBD2 on 6 matching bases. Germline V CDR1 and CDR2: SGHRS, YFSETQ. The CDR3 spans 16 residues. The germline V and J ends were trimmed by 3 bases and 7 bases, with 20 bases remaining between them. CDR3 region: CASSSSGGNSLNEQFF. The CDR3 DNA reads as TGCGCCAGCAGCTCTTCGGGCGGGAATTCGTTGAATGAGCAGTTCTTC. The complete variable domain, with remaining parts taken from reference TRBV5-1 and TRBJ2-1, reads KAGVTQTPRYLIKTRGQQVTLSCSPISGHRSVSWYQQTPGQGLQFLFEYFSETQRNKGNFPGRFSGRQFSNSRSEMNVSTLELGDSALYLCASSSSGGNSLNEQFFGPGTRLTVL.

Here the CDR3 DNA reads TGTGCCAGTAGTATAGATCAGGGGTTTCTGGCTGAAGCTTTCTTT. It yields the protein CASSIDQGFLAEAFF. The chain has TRBV19 and TRBJ1-1; tentatively, D is TRBD1 (6 bases). The V end was cut by 0 bases, the J end by 6 bases, with 14 bases between. Looked up from germline, CDR1 is LNHDA and CDR2 is SQIVND (reference sequence). The CDR3 is 15 amino acids.

The V and J genes are TRBV3-1 (or the pseudogene TRBV3-2) and TRBJ1-4; D possibly corresponds to TRBD1 (5 bases). The germline CDR1 and CDR2 sequences are LGHDT and YNNKEL (reference sequence). The V end was cut by 1 base, the J end by 7 bases, with 13 bases between. The CDR3 consists of 15 residues. Here the CDR3 reads CASSQGRGEGEKLFF. CDR3 DNA sequence: TGTGCCAGCAGCCAAGGGAGGGGCGAGGGTGAAAAACTGTTTTTT.

The chain joins TRBV27 to TRBJ2-3; perhaps TRBD1 as D (6 bases). Germline assignment: CDR1 MNHEY and CDR2 SMNVEV (reference sequence). The CDR3 runs 16 residues. V lost 5 bases and J lost 2, with 17 bases in between. The CDR3 spells CASSPRGQFDTDTQYF. CDR3 sequence (DNA): TGTGCCAGCAGTCCACGAGGACAGTTTGACACAGATACGCAGTATTTT.

This chain links TRBV5-6 with TRBJ2-6; D remains unclear. The germline gives CDR1 SGHDT, CDR2 YYEEEE. The CDR3 is 15 amino acids. Trimming pared 3 bases from V and 1 base from J, leaving 8 bases between. CDR3 coding DNA: TGTGCCAGCAGCTCCTGGTCTTCTGGGGCCAACGTCCTGACTTTC. It translates to CASSSWSSGANVLTF. The full variable domain, with the rest looked up from reference TRBV5-6 and TRBJ2-6, is DAGVTQSPTHLIKTRGQQVTLRCSPKSGHDTVSWYQQALGQGPQFIFQYYEEEERQRGNFPDRFSGHQFPNYSSELNVNALLLGDSALYLCASSSWSSGANVLTFGAGSRLTVL.

This chain joins TRBV7-9 and TRBJ2-3; D unclear. Between the trimmed V and J ends, which lost 3 bases and 0 bases, there was a span of 7 bases. This CDR3 has 14 residues. Looked up from germline, CDR1 is SEHNR and CDR2 is FQNEAQ (reference sequence). CDR3 coding DNA: TGTGCCAGCAGCTTGTCCCTAAGCACAGATACGCAGTATTTT. Translation: CASSLSLSTDTQYF.